This record looks at one T cell receptor (beta chain) sequence and its context. Its target is unknown. This CDR3 comprises 15 residues. J lost 6 bases, V lost 5 bases, and 10 bases had no gene match. Germline CDR1 LNHDA, CDR2 SQIVND (reference sequence). Busulfan-fludarabine conditioning, marrow transplant, and cyclophosphamide on days +3 and +4 were administered. Libraries were prepared by immunoSEQ multiplex PCR; TCRdb keeps only in-frame clonotypes and omits some of them. The table lists approximately 4,700 clones, about three quarters of them singletons, with approximately 35% in the top ten. This record belongs to a study of T cells after posttransplantation cyclophosphamide. General observations from the study: TRB clonality was highly associated with recipient CMV seropositivity and reactivation. Later blood repertoires were often dominated by clones from the donor CD8+ memory compartment. TRB overlap between skin or GI tissue T cells and blood was limited.

The rearrangement joins TRBV19 to TRBJ1-2; 9 bases match TRBD1. This specimen consisted of PBMCs, obtained after allogeneic stem cell transplant with posttransplant cyclophosphamide. This clonotype originated in a male patient aged 35-50 years who received an allogeneic stem cell transplant from a related donor, was CMV-positive, and had acute and chronic GVHD. Some of these T cells may belong to the graft donor. CDR3 sequence: CASSPRQGGLDGYTF. The CDR3 region has the DNA TGTGCCAGTAGTCCCCGACAGGGGGGCTTGGATGGCTACACCTTC.